This T cell receptor (beta chain) was identified during a study of cytomegalovirus exposure and HLA in healthy donors. In the PCR, 60 Vbeta and 13 Jbeta primers were used. Produced via immunoSEQ multiplex PCR; TCRdb's table is partial and in-frame only. The data hold about 150,000 clones, with around 86% observed a single time. This clone was counted a few times. In germline, CDR1 is MNHNS, CDR2 SASEGT. V gave up 7 bases and J gave up 8 bases, with 20 bases separating them. The CDR3 has 14 amino acids. This sequence joins TRBV6-1 and TRBJ1-2, with D perhaps matching TRBD1 (5 bases). Sequencing input: PBMCs. The clonotype originates from a woman aged 25-40 years in good health and CMV-seronegative. Written as DNA, the CDR3 is TGTGCCAGCATAGTTTCCGGGGGGACGTTAGGCTACACCTTC. Its translation: CASIVSGGTLGYTF.